This TCR beta chain is drawn from a study of T cell responses to AZD1222 COVID-19 vaccine (dated by TCRdb to 2020 to 2022). Some background on the complete study: Because spike-specific TCR depth and breadth did not differ between the two schedules, AZD1222 recipients who got a second dose at roughly 4 weeks were pooled with those who got a second dose at roughly 12 weeks. TCR sequencing was performed for about 250 trial participants, of whom 207 were given two doses of AZD1222 and roughly 25 were given two doses of MenACWY control vaccine. Trial participants were enrolled by age into subgroups of 18-55, 56-69 and 70-plus years, and about 150, 27 and 61 TCR-sequenced participants, respectively, were included in these subgroups.

About this clone itself: It lacks a known antigen. It has no much larger one-base neighbor in the sample; base qualities were not kept.

The CDR3, from cysteine to phenylalanine, totals 14 residues. Only the CDR3 region is kept as DNA, spanning 42 bases read in frame from base 1. The CDR3 regions of human TCRbeta chains were analyzed by immunosequencing. In the source study's methods: TCRs in the repertoires were matched against a reference library of SARS-CoV-2-specific TCRs that had been generated with the MIRA antigen-specificity platform. Breadth meant the fraction of unique TCRs that were SARS-CoV-2-associated, whereas depth meant the fraction of total T cells that were SARS-CoV-2-associated. Each spike-specific TCR was assigned to its reactive spike region and to a CD4 or CD8 class using the MIRA data. Log10-transformed breadth and depth values were compared by one-way ANOVA with Sidak's multiple comparisons tests. TCRdb limited this immuneACCESS table to in-frame rearrangements with V and J called. A share of clones is missing; checked studies link under half to unresolved V genes, and the rest is unexplained. The V and J calls and the clone size are those of that table, but D and trimming were determined from the DNA. This sample holds some 95,000 clones; 65% to 90% were observed only once. Jointly, the top ten make up roughly 6% of the sample.

The meaning of the sample's time point label: baseline before first vaccination. The vaccinee samples were drawn from two UK trials, COV001 and COV002, one of which was a single-blind randomized controlled phase 2/3 trial testing AZD1222 (ChAdOx1 nCoV-19) in healthy adults. Trial participant PBMC samples were collected at day 0 and day 28 after the second dose for TCRbeta chain sequencing. On the study overall, not on this receptor specifically: Vaccine-associated CD4 TCRs spanned the whole spike protein, with dominant responses in regions 160-218 and 743-854. Because no samples from the day 14 peak response were available, repertoires could be characterized only after the peak T cell response. Conclusions about previously exposed vaccinees are limited, since just five to seven AZD1222 recipients were seropositive for SARS-CoV-2 at baseline. Nearly half of unique spike-specific TCRs reportedly recognized epitopes outside regions mutated in the B.1.351 and B.1.1.7 variants. In the small 56-69-year group, the increase in depth fell short of significance, most likely because of low power. Spike-specific TCR breadth and depth rose significantly after two AZD1222 doses compared with day 0 and with MenACWY recipients. Participants were mostly white British, with more females than males. The authors suggested clonal diversity may have been underestimated.

The TCR comes from an adult in good health. Recombination connected TRBV21-1 to TRBJ1-6; TRBD1 was called by the table and not checked on the DNA. TRBV21-1 has pseudogene status. The material was peripheral blood, obtained on day 0 of AZD1222 vaccination. The DNA is TGTGCCAGCAGCAAAGGGACAGATACCGCACCCCTCCACTTT. Its coded protein is CASSKGTDTAPLHF.